This note documents a single T cell receptor (beta chain) sequence. The antigen remains unidentified. Trimming removed 2 bases from V and 13 bases from J, with 19 bases in between. The V gene's germline CDR1 is SGHDT and CDR2 YYEEEE. The CDR3 runs 14 residues. Clones were read by immunoSEQ multiplex PCR, and TCRdb kept only the in-frame ones, dropping some. The sample holds 86,000 or so clones, about 88% seen once. The data originate from a study of T cell responses to AZD1222 COVID-19 vaccine. The study's findings and limits: Regions left unmutated in variants are reportedly the target of nearly half of spike-specific TCRs. Seropositive status at baseline applied to only a handful of AZD1222 recipients. Females outnumbered males among donors, who were mostly white British; clonal diversity was possibly underestimated. Repertoires were obtained solely post-peak T cell response.

The material sequenced was peripheral blood, taken 28 days after the second AZD1222 dose. This receptor was identified in an adult who received the AZD1222 COVID-19 vaccine. The gene calls are TRBV5-6 and TRBJ2-1; D perhaps matches TRBD2 (5 bases). Here the CDR3 reads CASSLLGPATLQFF. As DNA, the CDR3 is TGTGCCAGCAGCTTACTAGGGCCGGCCACTTTACAGTTCTTC.